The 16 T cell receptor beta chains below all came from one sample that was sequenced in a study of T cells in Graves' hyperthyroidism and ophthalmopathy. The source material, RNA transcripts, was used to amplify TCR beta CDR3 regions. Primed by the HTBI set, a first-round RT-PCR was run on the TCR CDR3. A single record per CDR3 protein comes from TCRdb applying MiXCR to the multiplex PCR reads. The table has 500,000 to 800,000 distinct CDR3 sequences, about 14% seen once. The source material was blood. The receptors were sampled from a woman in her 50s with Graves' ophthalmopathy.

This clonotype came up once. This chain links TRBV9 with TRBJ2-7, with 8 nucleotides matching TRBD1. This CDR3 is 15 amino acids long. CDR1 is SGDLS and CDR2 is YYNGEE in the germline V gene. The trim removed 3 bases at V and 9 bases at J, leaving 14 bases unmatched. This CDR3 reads CASSGLGQGGSGQYF. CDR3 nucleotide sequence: TGTGCCAGCAGCGGCCTCGGACAGGGTGGCAGCGGGCAGTACTTC.

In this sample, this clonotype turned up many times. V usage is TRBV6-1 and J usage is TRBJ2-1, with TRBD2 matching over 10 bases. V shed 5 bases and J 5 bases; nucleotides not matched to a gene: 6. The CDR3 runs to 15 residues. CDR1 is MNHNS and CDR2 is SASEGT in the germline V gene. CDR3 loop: CASSKREGSNNEQFF. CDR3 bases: TGTGCCAGCAGTAAGCGGGAGGGTTCGAACAATGAGCAGTTCTTC.

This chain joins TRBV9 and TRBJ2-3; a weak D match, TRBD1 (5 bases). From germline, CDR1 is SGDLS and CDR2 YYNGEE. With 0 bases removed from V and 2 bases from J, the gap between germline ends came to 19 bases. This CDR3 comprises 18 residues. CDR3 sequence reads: CASSVGLGPRQSTDTQYF. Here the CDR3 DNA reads TGTGCCAGCAGCGTAGGCCTGGGGCCGAGGCAATCCACAGATACGCAGTATTTT.

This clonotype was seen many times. This chain's CDR3 is CASSPTGGTGEYSNQPQHF. CDR3 bases: TGTGCCAGCAGTCCTACTGGGGGGACAGGGGAGTATAGCAATCAGCCCCAGCATTTT. The chain couples TRBV6-1 to TRBJ1-5; 10 bases are a match to TRBD1. V dropped 5 bases and J dropped 0; count of bases not matched to a gene: 13. CDR1 is MNHNS and CDR2 is SASEGT in the germline V gene. This CDR3 spans 19 amino acids.

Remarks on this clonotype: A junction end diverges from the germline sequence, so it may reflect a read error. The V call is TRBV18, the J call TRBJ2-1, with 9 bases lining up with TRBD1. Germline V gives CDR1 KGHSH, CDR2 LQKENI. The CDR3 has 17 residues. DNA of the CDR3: TGTGCCAGCCCACCCGCCTGGACAGGGGAGGCATACAATGAGCAGTTCTTC. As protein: CASPPAWTGEAYNEQFF.

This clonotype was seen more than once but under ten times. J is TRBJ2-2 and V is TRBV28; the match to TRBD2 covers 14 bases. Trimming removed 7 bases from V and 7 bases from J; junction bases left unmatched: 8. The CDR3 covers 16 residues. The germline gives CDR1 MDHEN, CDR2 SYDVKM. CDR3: CASTPGTSGSVGELFF. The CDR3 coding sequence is TGTGCCAGCACCCCCGGGACTAGCGGGAGTGTCGGGGAGCTGTTTTTT.

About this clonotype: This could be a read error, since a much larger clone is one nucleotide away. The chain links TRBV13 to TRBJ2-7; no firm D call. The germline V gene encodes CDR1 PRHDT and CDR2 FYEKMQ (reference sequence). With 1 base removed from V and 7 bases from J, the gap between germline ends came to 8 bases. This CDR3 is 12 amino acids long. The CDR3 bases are TGTGCCAGCAGCTTAGATGTGGGTGAGCAGTACTTC. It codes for CASSLDVGEQYF.

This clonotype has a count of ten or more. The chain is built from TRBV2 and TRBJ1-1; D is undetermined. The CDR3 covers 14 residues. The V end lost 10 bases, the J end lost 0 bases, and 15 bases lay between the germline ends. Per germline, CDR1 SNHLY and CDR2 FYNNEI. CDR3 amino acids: CATHHQTVNTEAFF. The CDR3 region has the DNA TGTGCCACCCACCACCAGACCGTGAACACTGAAGCTTTCTTT.

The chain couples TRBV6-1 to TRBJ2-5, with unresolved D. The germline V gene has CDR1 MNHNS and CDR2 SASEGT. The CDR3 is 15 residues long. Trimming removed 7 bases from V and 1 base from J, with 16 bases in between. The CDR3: CASTPRLQFQETQYF. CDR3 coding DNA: TGTGCCAGCACCCCTAGGCTACAGTTCCAAGAGACCCAGTACTTC.

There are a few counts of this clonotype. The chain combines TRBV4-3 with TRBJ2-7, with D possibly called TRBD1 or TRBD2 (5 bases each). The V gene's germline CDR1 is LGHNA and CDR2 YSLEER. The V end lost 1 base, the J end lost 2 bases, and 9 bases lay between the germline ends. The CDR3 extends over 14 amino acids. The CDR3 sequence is CASSQGVGAYEQYF. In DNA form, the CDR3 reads TGCGCCAGCAGCCAAGGGGTGGGGGCCTACGAGCAGTACTTC.

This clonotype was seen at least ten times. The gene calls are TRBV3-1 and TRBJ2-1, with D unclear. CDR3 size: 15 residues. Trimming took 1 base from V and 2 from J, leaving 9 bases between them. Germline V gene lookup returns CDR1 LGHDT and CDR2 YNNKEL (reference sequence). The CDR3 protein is CASSQGWDTYNEQFF. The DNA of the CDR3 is TGTGCCAGCAGCCAAGGATGGGATACCTACAATGAGCAGTTCTTC.

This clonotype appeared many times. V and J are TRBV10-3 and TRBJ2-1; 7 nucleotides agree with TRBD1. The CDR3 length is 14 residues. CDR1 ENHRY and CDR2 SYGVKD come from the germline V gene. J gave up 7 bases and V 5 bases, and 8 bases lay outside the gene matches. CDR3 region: CAISWQGERNEQFF. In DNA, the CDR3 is TGTGCCATCAGTTGGCAGGGGGAGAGAAATGAGCAGTTCTTC.

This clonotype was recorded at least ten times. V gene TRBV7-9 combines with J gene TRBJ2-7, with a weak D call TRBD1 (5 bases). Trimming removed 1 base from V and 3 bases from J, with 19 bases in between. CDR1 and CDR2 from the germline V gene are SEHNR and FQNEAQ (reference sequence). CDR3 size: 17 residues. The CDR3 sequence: CASSLGQGVQASYEQYF. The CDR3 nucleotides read TGTGCCAGCAGCTTAGGGCAAGGGGTACAGGCCAGCTACGAGCAGTACTTC.

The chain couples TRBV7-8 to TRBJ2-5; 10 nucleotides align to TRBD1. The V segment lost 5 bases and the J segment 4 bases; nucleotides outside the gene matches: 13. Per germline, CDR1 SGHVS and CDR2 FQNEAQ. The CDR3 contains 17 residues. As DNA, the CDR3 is TGTGCCAGCAGCCATCGACAGGGGGCGCGAGGTACAGAGACCCAGTACTTC. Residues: CASSHRQGARGTETQYF. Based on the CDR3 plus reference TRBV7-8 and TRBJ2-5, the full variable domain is GAGVSQSPRYKVAKRGQDVALRCDPISGHVSLFWYQQALGQGPEFLTYFQNEAQLDKSGLPSDRFFAERPEGSVSTLKIQRTQQEDSAVYLCASSHRQGARGTETQYFGPGTRLLVL.

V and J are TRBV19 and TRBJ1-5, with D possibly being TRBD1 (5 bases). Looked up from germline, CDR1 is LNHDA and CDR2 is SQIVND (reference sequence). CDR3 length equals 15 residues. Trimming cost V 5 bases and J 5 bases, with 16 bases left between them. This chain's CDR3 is CASSPDPQGYQPQHF. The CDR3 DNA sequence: TGTGCCAGTAGTCCAGATCCGCAGGGCTATCAGCCCCAGCATTTT.

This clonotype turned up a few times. CDR3 in amino acids: CASSPYPDRTLNTIYF. DNA for the CDR3: TGCGCCAGCAGCCCGTATCCGGACAGGACTCTAAACACCATATATTTT. The V gene is TRBV5-1, the J gene TRBJ1-3; 7 bases are shared with TRBD1. The germline CDR1 and CDR2 sequences are SGHRS and YFSETQ. CDR3 length: 16 residues. V was clipped by 4 bases and J by 6 bases; unmatched bases: 13.